This T cell receptor beta chain was observed in a study of vaccination effects on CD4 cells after COVID-19. Antigen-specific CD4+ T cells were expanded with viral peptide pools in the ViraFEST assay before sequencing. Around day 10 of culture, CD4+ T cells were separated out. The cohort was immunized with two doses of either the BNT162b2 or mRNA-1273 vaccine. Germline CDR1 reads MNHEY; CDR2 reads SVGAGI. V lost 0 bases and J 6 bases, leaving 9 bases between the germline ends. The CDR3 has 14 residues. Sequencing used immunoSEQ multiplex PCR; TCRdb keeps in-frame clones, though not all of them. The profile shows some 23,000 clones, roughly 76% of them singletons. Regarding this clone: The target antigen is unknown.

The rearrangement joins TRBV6-5 to TRBJ1-5; D perhaps matches TRBD1 (5 bases). This clonotype was obtained from a human donor who received a COVID-19 vaccine. The sample here was CD4+ T cells from PBMCs cultured with HCoV-229E spike peptides, taken after COVID-19 vaccination. This chain's CDR3 is CASSYSPTVQPQHF. In nucleotides, the CDR3 is TGTGCCAGCAGTTACTCTCCGACAGTTCAGCCCCAGCATTTT.